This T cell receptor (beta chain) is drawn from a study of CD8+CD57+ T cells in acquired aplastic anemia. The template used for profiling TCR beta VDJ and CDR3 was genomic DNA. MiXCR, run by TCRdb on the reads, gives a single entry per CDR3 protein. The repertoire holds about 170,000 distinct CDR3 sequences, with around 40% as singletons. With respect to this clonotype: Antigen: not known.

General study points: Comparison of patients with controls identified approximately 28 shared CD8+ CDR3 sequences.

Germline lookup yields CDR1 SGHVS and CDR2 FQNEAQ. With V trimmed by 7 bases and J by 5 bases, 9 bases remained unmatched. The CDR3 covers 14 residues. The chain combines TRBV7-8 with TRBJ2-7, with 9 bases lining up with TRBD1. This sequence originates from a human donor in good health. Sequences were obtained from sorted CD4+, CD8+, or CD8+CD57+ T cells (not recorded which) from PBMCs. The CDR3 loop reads CASMRDRVLNEQYF. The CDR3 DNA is TGTGCCAGCATGAGGGACAGGGTGTTGAACGAGCAGTACTTC.